The T cell receptor (beta chain) under discussion was sequenced for a study of cytomegalovirus exposure and HLA in healthy donors. Study-wide findings and caveats: Sequence variants that were highly shared formed a cluster that was likely a sequencing artifact. Confirmation in vitro established that three CMV-associated chains were specific for CMV antigens. Associated with HLA alleles at 0.05 false discovery rate in a later analysis were over 15,000 TCR beta sequences.

PCR involved 60 Vbeta and 13 Jbeta primers. The data were produced by immunoSEQ multiplex PCR, yet TCRdb's version contains in-frame clones alone and is incomplete. The sample consists of some 180,000 clones, 70% to 80% of them appearing once. Each donor's status was that of a healthy bone marrow donor. To note about this clone: Its antigen is undetermined.

V was pared by 8 bases and J by 6 bases, with 11 bases between. The CDR3 is 11 residues long. From germline, CDR1 is MNHEY and CDR2 SVGAGI. Sequenced: PBMCs. V and J are TRBV6-5 and TRBJ2-7, with D possibly matching TRBD1 (5 bases). This sequence originates from a young man in good health and CMV-seronegative. In nucleotides, the CDR3 is TGTGCCAGCTCAAGGGGTAGCGAGCAGTACTTC. Protein product: CASSRGSEQYF.